This T cell receptor beta chain is from a study of T cells in narcolepsy. Across the study: Enrolled donors included narcolepsy type 1 or type 2 patients and healthy controls.

Unmatched junction bases numbered 7, after V lost 4 bases and J lost 5 bases. CDR1 is SGHRS, CDR2 YFSETQ, per germline. The CDR3 consists of 14 residues. This clone was counted a few times. Its antigen is unidentified. Assay: immunoSEQ multiplex PCR; the TCRdb copy retains only in-frame clones and omits some. The sample carries 30,000 or so clones, 82% recorded once. Study-wide results and limits: Blood of same and different patients, but not healthy controls, reportedly held recurring autoreactive clonotypes. No autoreactive T cell clone sequences appeared in some memory CD4+ repertoires.

This clonotype originated in a human donor with narcolepsy. V is TRBV5-1 and J is TRBJ2-7; 9 bases line up with TRBD1. Specimen: CD45RA- memory CD4+ T cells from PBMCs. The chain's CDR3 is CASSPFGDRDEQYF. CDR3 sequence (DNA): TGCGCCAGCAGCCCGTTCGGGGACAGGGACGAGCAGTACTTC.